The rows below give T cell receptor beta chains drawn from one sample of a study of blood T cell repertoires in COVID-19. Assay used: immunoSEQ multiplex PCR; TCRdb lists only in-frame clones, some missing. Altogether about 260,000 clones are present, 87% being singletons, with the ten largest covering 2% to 2.5%. The sample was peripheral blood. All receptors derive from a woman in her 50s with acute or convalescent COVID-19. The CDR3 runs from the conserved cysteine through the conserved F or W. The order of the fields is V gene, clone size, D gene, J gene, CDR3 protein, CDR3 DNA. A D gene is named only where the DNA matches it firmly. The listing skips clone size in some rows; elsewhere it reads once, few, many or a size class.

TRBV29-1	NA	TRBD1	TRBJ2-7	CSVGADRGTYEQYF	TGCAGCGTTGGGGCGGACAGGGGGACCTACGAGCAGTACTTC
TRBV11-2	NA	TRBD2	TRBJ2-2	CASSLVRGAGELFF	TGTGCCAGCAGCTTAGTGCGGGGGGCCGGGGAGCTGTTTTTT
TRBV5-4	NA	NA	TRBJ1-5	CASSYGLYRADSNQPQHF	TGTGCCAGCAGCTATGGATTATACAGAGCCGATTCCAATCAGCCCCAGCATTTT
TRBV28	NA	NA	TRBJ2-1	CASSTGTGLGEQFF	TGTGCCAGCAGTACCGGCACGGGGTTGGGTGAGCAGTTCTTC
TRBV4-2	NA	TRBD1	TRBJ1-4	CASSQEVGQTTNEKLFF	TGTGCCAGCAGCCAAGAAGTGGGACAGACAACTAATGAAAAACTGTTTTTT
TRBV7-9	few	TRBD1	TRBJ1-2	CASSSPDRGHGYTF	TGTGCCAGCAGCTCCCCAGACAGGGGGCATGGCTACACCTTC
TRBV19	NA	TRBD1	TRBJ1-2	CASFLPGQGNYGYTF	TGTGCCAGTTTCCTACCGGGACAGGGGAACTATGGCTACACCTTC
TRBV5-1	NA	NA	TRBJ1-2	CASSPRQDPNYGYTF	TGCGCCAGCAGCCCCAGACAGGACCCGAACTATGGCTACACCTTC
TRBV30	NA	TRBD1	TRBJ1-5	CAWSWGQGGNQPQHF	TGTGCCTGGAGTTGGGGACAGGGCGGCAATCAGCCCCAGCATTTT
TRBV7-9	NA	NA	TRBJ2-1	CASSSGLINEQFF	TGTGCCAGCAGCTCGGGACTGATCAATGAGCAGTTCTTC
TRBV5-1	once	TRBD1	TRBJ2-1	CASSVDRANEQFF	TGCGCCAGCAGCGTTGACAGGGCCAATGAGCAGTTCTTC
TRBV18	NA	TRBD2	TRBJ2-1	CASSPTAGVSYNEQFF	TGTGCCAGCTCTCCGACCGCGGGAGTTTCCTACAATGAGCAGTTCTTC
TRBV3-1/TRBV3-2	few	NA	TRBJ1-3	CASSQDVGHYGNTIYF	TGTGCCAGCAGCCAAGATGTTGGGCATTACGGAAACACCATATATTTT
TRBV9	NA	TRBD1	TRBJ1-1	CASSVVQGYTEAFF	TGTGCCAGCAGCGTAGTACAGGGGTACACTGAAGCTTTCTTT
TRBV27	NA	TRBD1	TRBJ2-2	CASSAGTGSSGELFF	TGTGCCAGCAGTGCCGGGACAGGGAGTTCCGGGGAGCTGTTTTTT
TRBV5-5	NA	NA	TRBJ1-2	CASSLQADLLEGYTF	TGTGCCAGCAGCTTGCAGGCCGACCTCTTAGAGGGCTACACCTTC
TRBV5-6	NA	NA	TRBJ1-2	CASSRLGGWDYGYTF	TGTGCCAGCAGCCGCCTCGGGGGTTGGGACTATGGCTACACCTTC
TRBV5-1	NA	NA	TRBJ2-7	CASSSLEGRVSYEQYF	TGCGCCAGCAGCTCCCTTGAGGGAAGGGTCTCCTACGAGCAGTACTTC
TRBV3-1/TRBV3-2	NA	NA	TRBJ2-7	CASSSPKAAYEQYF	TGTGCCAGCAGCTCCCCAAAAGCGGCCTACGAGCAGTACTTC
TRBV5-4	NA	NA	TRBJ1-1	CASSLAGLGDTEAFF	TGTGCCAGCAGCTTGGCCGGCCTGGGAGACACTGAAGCTTTCTTT
TRBV2	NA	TRBD2	TRBJ2-7	CASSLRGTVTYEQYF	TGTGCCAGCAGCTTGCGGGGGACGGTCACCTACGAGCAGTACTTC
TRBV11-2	NA	TRBD1	TRBJ1-5	CASSLDGFGTGTVQPQHF	TGTGCCAGCAGCTTAGACGGATTCGGGACAGGGACGGTTCAGCCCCAGCATTTT
TRBV7-3	NA	TRBD2	TRBJ2-2	CASSLNPGLEADTGELFF	TGTGCCAGCAGCCTCAACCCGGGACTAGAGGCCGACACCGGGGAGCTGTTTTTT
TRBV5-1	NA	TRBD1	TRBJ2-7	CASSPDRALSYEQYF	TGCGCCAGCAGCCCGGACAGGGCGCTATCCTACGAGCAGTACTTC
TRBV7-2	NA	TRBD2	TRBJ2-5	CASSLGLAVTLYQETQYF	TGTGCCAGCAGCCTTGGACTAGCGGTCACACTGTACCAAGAGACCCAGTACTTC
TRBV7-9	NA	NA	TRBJ1-1	CASSLGALWKENTEAFF	TGTGCCAGCAGCTTAGGGGCCCTTTGGAAAGAGAACACTGAAGCTTTCTTT